Following are 13 T cell receptor beta chains from one sample sequenced in a study of T cells in Graves' hyperthyroidism and ophthalmopathy (dated by TCRdb to between 2018 and 2021). Library creation used multiplex PCR. The run used an Illumina HiSeq 2000. The TCR beta CDR3 regions were amplified from the RNA transcripts. The first round of RT-PCR for the TCR CDR3 was performed with the HTBI primer set and the Qiagen OneStep RT-PCR kit. TCRdb applied fastp at Q25 and MiXCR to the public reads, then kept only in-frame beta chains. Every distinct CDR3 protein forms one entry, paired with its most common genes and DNA. For this sample there are approximately 400,000 distinct CDR3 sequences; about 15% appear just once. Roughly 26% of the sample comes from the top ten. The sample was blood. The receptors come from a woman between 18 and 29 years old with Graves' hyperthyroidism that later progressed to Graves' ophthalmopathy.

V and J are TRBV28 and TRBJ1-1, with 10 positions matching TRBD1. The length of the CDR3 is 19 residues. J gave up 1 base and V 6 bases, and 17 bases lay outside the gene matches. Germline lookup yields CDR1 MDHEN and CDR2 SYDVKM. The CDR3 is CASSDPGTGVTGGNTEAFF. CDR3 in DNA: TGTGCCAGCAGCGATCCCGGGACAGGGGTCACCGGGGGGAACACTGAAGCTTTCTTT.

This clonotype was picked up many times. The rearrangement joins TRBV12-3 or TRBV12-4 to TRBJ1-1; D call uncertain. The CDR3 is made up of 17 amino acids. V dropped 2 bases and J dropped 0 bases, with 16 bases sitting between them. CDR3 amino acids: CASSLRAETKLNTEAFF. Written as DNA, the CDR3 is TGTGCCAGCAGTTTACGGGCAGAGACTAAGCTGAACACTGAAGCTTTCTTT.

The table lists this clonotype with many counts. The V and J genes are TRBV7-9 and TRBJ2-3, with 9 bases matching TRBD2. Germline V gives CDR1 SEHNR, CDR2 FQNEAQ (reference sequence). The CDR3 runs 18 residues. V gave up 1 base and J gave up 0 bases; unmatched junction bases: 8. CDR3 nucleotides: TGTGCCAGCAGCTTAGACCTAGCGGGACCAGCTAGCACAGATACGCAGTATTTT. Translating gives CASSLDLAGPASTDTQYF.

This clonotype was picked up many times. The chain combines TRBV7-8 with TRBJ2-1; the match to TRBD2 covers 8 bases. J gave up 7 bases and V 1 base, and 9 bases lay outside the gene matches. Germline V CDR1 and CDR2: SGHVS, FQNEAQ. The CDR3 has 16 amino acids. For the CDR3, the DNA is TGTGCCAGCAGCTTAGTTCCGGGAGGGCCAAGGAATGAGCAGTTCTTC. It yields the protein CASSLVPGGPRNEQFF.

This clonotype came up a few times. J is TRBJ2-5 and V is TRBV11-2; TRBD2 aligns across 9 bases. This CDR3 comprises 13 residues. V was pared by 8 bases and J by 4 bases, with 5 bases of the junction left unmatched. Germline V CDR1 and CDR2: SGHAT, FQNNGV. The CDR3 bases are TGTGCCAGCGGCGGGAGGGGGGTAGAGACCCAGTACTTC. It is translated as CASGGRGVETQYF.

This clonotype was seen many times. The chain links TRBV2 to TRBJ2-7; D might be TRBD1 or TRBD2, each matching 7 bases. This CDR3 has 18 residues. V was shortened by 4 bases and J by 4 bases, with 26 bases between the two germline ends. The germline gives CDR1 SNHLY, CDR2 FYNNEI. For the CDR3, the DNA is TGTGCCAGCAGTGGAGGCAGGGGGGGTCTAGCGGACCCATACGAGCAGTACTTC. It encodes CASSGGRGGLADPYEQYF.

This clonotype was counted many times. J is TRBJ2-7 and V is TRBV2; 9 bases fit TRBD1. Germline lookup yields CDR1 SNHLY and CDR2 FYNNEI. The junction had 4 bases not matched to a gene; V was cut back by 0 bases and J by 7 bases. The CDR3 consists of 14 residues. CDR3 sequence (DNA): TGTGCCAGCAGTGAAGCGGGACAGGGCGGTGAGCAGTACTTC. Its translation is CASSEAGQGGEQYF.

To note about this clonotype: This may be a read error, as it is one base from a much larger clone. CDR3 sequence (DNA): TGTGCCAGCAGTCCCTCGCTAGCGGGGTTCGTCGAGCAGTGCTTC. It codes for CASSPSLAGFVEQCF. V is TRBV12-3 or TRBV12-4 and J is TRBJ2-7; 9 nucleotides align to TRBD2. The CDR3 spans 15 residues.

V is TRBV6-2 or TRBV6-3 and J is TRBJ2-1; D is ambiguous. This CDR3 comprises 15 residues. Trimming left V 0 bases short and J 3 bases short, with 9 bases between. The germline V gene encodes CDR1 MNHEY and CDR2 SVGEGT. The CDR3 nucleotides are TGTGCCAGCAGTTACTCGTTAGTACACTACAATGAGCAGTTCTTC. It translates to CASSYSLVHYNEQFF.

This clonotype was detected ten times or more. This chain uses TRBV6-2 or TRBV6-3 with TRBJ2-1; 12 nucleotides agree with TRBD2. Germline assignment: CDR1 MNHEY and CDR2 SVGEGT. The junction had 3 bases not matched to a gene; V was cut back by 6 bases and J by 3 bases. The CDR3 length is 15 residues. The CDR3 reads CASRLLAGGYNEQFF. In DNA, the CDR3 is TGTGCCAGCAGGCTACTAGCGGGAGGCTACAATGAGCAGTTCTTC.

This clonotype has a count of ten or more. V usage is TRBV27 and J usage is TRBJ1-4; maybe TRBD1 (6 bases). V was clipped by 4 bases and J by 11 bases, with 23 bases between them. In germline, CDR1 is MNHEY, CDR2 SMNVEV (reference sequence). The CDR3 has 16 amino acids. The CDR3 loop is CASSSDQTGAGWKLFF. CDR3 coding DNA: TGTGCCAGCAGTTCAGATCAAACGGGGGCGGGGTGGAAACTGTTTTTT.

In its sample, this clonotype was seen a few times. The CDR3 protein is CASSPDNVPLDGYTF. CDR3 DNA: TGTGCCAGCAGCCCCGACAATGTTCCACTTGATGGCTACACCTTC. The rearrangement links TRBV6-1 to TRBJ1-2; D remains ambiguous. The CDR3 has 15 residues. The germline V gene has CDR1 MNHNS and CDR2 SASEGT. Trimming shortened V by 6 bases and J by 6 bases, and 20 bases separated the two germline ends.

This clonotype was recorded many times. The rearrangement links TRBV28 to TRBJ2-7; D is unclear. V gave up 6 bases and J gave up 0 bases, with 9 bases separating them. CDR1 is MDHEN and CDR2 is SYDVKM in the germline V gene. CDR3 length: 13 residues. CDR3 nucleotide sequence: TGTGCCAGCAGATTCAAAATCTCCTACGAGCAGTACTTC. Protein sequence: CASRFKISYEQYF.